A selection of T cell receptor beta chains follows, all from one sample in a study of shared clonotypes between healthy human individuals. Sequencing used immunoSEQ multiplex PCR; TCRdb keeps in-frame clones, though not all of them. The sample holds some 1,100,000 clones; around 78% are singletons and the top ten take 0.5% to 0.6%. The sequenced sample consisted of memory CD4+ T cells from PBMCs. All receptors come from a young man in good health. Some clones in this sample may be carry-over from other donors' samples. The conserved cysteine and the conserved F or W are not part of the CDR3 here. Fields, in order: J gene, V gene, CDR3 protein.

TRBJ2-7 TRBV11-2 ASSFTGTNEQY
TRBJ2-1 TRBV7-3 ASSSQGAGSPNEQF
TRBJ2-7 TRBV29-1 SVDGSGRGYEQY
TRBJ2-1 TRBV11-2 ASSYTGRNNEQF
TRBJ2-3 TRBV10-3 AISFSGSSKDTQY
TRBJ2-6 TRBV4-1 ASSQVVQGAGANVLT
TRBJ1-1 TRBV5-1 ASSPGDRNTEAF
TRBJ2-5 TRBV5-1 ASSAQETQY
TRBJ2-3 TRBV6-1 ASSEAILRDTQY
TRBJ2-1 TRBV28 ASILWGEQF
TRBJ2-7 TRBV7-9 ASSPTGTRPPEQY
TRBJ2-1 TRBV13 ASSLVRGNEQF
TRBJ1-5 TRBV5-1 ASSLGPDQPQH
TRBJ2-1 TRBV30 AAWVSGSYNEQF
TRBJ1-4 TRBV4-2 ASSQVGRYNEKLF
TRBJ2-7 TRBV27 ASRPGLAGAYEQY
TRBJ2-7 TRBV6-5 ASRLDGQNYEQY
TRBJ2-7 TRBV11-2 ASSLVGQGYEQY
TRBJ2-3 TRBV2 ASSALWEAGAPDTQY
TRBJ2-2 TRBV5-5 ASSLVRPTNTGELF
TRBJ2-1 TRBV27 ASSRKRSGYNEQF
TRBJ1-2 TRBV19 ASESRGGGYT
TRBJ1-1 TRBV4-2 ASSQVGQTRVNTEAF
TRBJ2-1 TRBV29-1 SVEDHQGKQF
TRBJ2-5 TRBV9 ASSAKLGTSETQY
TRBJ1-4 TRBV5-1 ASSPDSLDEKLF
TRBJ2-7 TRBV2 ASSRQGAPPGEQY
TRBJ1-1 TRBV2 ASIIGGRNTEAF